This TCR beta chain was recorded in a study of long-term antiretroviral therapy in people with HIV (dated by TCRdb to 2021 to 2024). A note on the overall study: The earliest samples were collected roughly a decade before the 2015 WHO recommendation for immediate ART, at a time when ART was usually postponed until CD4 counts fell. No cross-contamination during QIAcube processing was seen in test extractions of a monoclonal T-cell line run alongside 30 or so polyclonal samples. A total of 150 to 200 cryopreserved PBMC samples were contributed to the cohort by 30 adults with confirmed HIV infection, with samples collected serially over a mean of approximately six years (range 1-12). Of the roughly 27 participants with HIV, about a dozen were female. Whether ART initiation and durable HIV suppression were associated with changes in peripheral blood TRB repertoire composition and diversity was tested in a retrospective serial study.

To be included, a participant needed at least one PBMC sample from before ART initiation plus at least two post-ART samples. Treatment was received in the United States of America by all participants with HIV. Cryopreserved samples of about 0.9-11 million PBMC were thawed and washed before DNA extraction. At the time of the earliest PBMC sample for each participant with HIV, ages ranged from about 20 to 55 years. Each participant contributed PBMC samples from 1-4 timepoints before ART initiation and 2-8 timepoints after ART initiation, with a median of 7 samples. Serial HIV viral load, CD4+ T-cell count, ART history and demographic data were obtained for every participant. Using a Qiagen kit on a QIAcube, genomic DNA was extracted from unsorted PBMC, with samples processed in batches of 12. The immunoSEQ hsTCRB v3.0 assay was used at survey level resolution to sequence the TRB variable region. The target sequencing depth for TRB was about 40,000-55,000 T-cell genomes per sample. Pooled TRB libraries were sequenced on an Illumina MiSeq with a v3 150-cycle kit. Concerning the study's data processing: Repertoire analysis ran in R within a reproducible Nextflow workflow covering QC, data transformation and analysis. LymphoSeq2, an R package for AIRR-Seq data exploration, was used to implement custom analyses. After excluding several samples that yielded fewer than 5000 total TRB sequences, 150 to 200 HIV repertoires remained for analysis. Among the 188 retained HIV repertoires, some 57 were collected before ART initiation and 120 to 140 were collected after ART initiation. Each repertoire was downsampled to 5000 TRB nucleotide sequences, and summary statistics were averaged across 100 downsampling iterations. Only TRB sequences with CDR3 regions of at least seven amino acids were retained for analysis. A Shannon entropy-derived clonality score and the Gini coefficient were used to measure diversity. Repertoire networks linked the top 5000 CDR3 amino acid sequences whenever two sequences differed by an edit distance of one. For TRB CDR3 amino acid sequences, antigen specificity groups and MHC restriction were predicted with GLIPH2. Known CMV, EBV, HIV or tissue antigen associations were flagged by matching CDR3 amino acid sequences against VDJdb and McPAS-TCR. Pre-ART, post-ART and control groups were compared with Wilcoxon signed-rank tests and Holm-Bonferroni correction. The immuneACCESS repertoire file appears here via TCRdb, limited to in-frame rearrangements. These files lack a portion of the clones; in checked studies, under half of the deficit traces to unresolved V genes, and the cause of the others is not known. The V and J calls and clone size come from that table; D and trimming were worked out from the DNA. The sample includes more than 20,000 clones, with around four fifths observed a single time. Around 3% of the sample goes to the ten largest clones.

There are a few counts of this clone. It lacks a known antigen. It has no much larger one-base neighbor in the sample; base qualities were not kept. From V the trimming removes 3 bases and from J it removes 7 bases, while the gene matches leave 3 bases of the junction unaccounted for. CDR3 length: 14 amino acids, cysteine to phenylalanine. CDR3 DNA is the only sequence kept; it has 42 bases, read in frame from the first base. CDR1 SGDLS and CDR2 YYNGEE were looked up in the germline V gene. Points the paper makes about the study in general: Limited PBMC availability meant only the TCR beta chain was sequenced, without alpha chain pairing. Because cell numbers in pre-ART samples were limited, unsorted PBMC were profiled instead of sorted CD4+ and CD8+ T cells. Inferences about post-ART repertoire changes are limited because no data were available on ART adherence, viral resistance or therapy changes. HIV repertoires had narrower CDR3 length ranges than controls, and the network structure suggested an antigen-experienced repertoire that shifted only slightly toward naive after ART. The repertoire was dominated across all time points by expanded TRB clones identified before ART initiation, although this dominance was seen to fluctuate and to decrease in many PLHIV after ART. The samples were dated from about 2003 to 2017, and the ART regimens that were used may be less effective than current ART regimens. A significant increase in TRB diversity was found to be associated with ART initiation, although TRB diversity was observed to remain significantly below that of transplant donor controls even after long-term ART.

The TCR sequence derives from a woman aged 45-65 years with HIV. The chain is assembled from TRBV9 and TRBJ1-6, with 8 bases in between that match TRBD1. This specimen consisted of unsorted PBMCs, obtained 1.9 years after starting antiretroviral therapy. The DNA sequence is given as TGTGCCAGCAGCGCAGGGGGCGAAAATTCACCCCTCCACTTT. This yields the protein CASSAGGENSPLHF.